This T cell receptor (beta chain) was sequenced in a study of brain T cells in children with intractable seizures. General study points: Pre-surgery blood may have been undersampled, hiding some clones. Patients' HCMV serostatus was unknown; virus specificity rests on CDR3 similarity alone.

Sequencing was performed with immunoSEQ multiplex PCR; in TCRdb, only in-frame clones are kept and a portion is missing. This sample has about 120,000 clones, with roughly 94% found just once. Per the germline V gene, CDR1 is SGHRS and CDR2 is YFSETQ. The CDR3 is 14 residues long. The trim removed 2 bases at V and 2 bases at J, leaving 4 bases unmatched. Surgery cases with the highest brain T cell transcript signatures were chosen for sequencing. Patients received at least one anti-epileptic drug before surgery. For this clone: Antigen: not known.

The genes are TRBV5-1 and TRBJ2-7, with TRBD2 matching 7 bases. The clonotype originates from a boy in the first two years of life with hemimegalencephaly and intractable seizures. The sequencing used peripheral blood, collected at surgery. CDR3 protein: CASSFGGSTYEQYF. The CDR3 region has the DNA TGCGCCAGCAGCTTCGGCGGGAGCACCTACGAGCAGTACTTC.